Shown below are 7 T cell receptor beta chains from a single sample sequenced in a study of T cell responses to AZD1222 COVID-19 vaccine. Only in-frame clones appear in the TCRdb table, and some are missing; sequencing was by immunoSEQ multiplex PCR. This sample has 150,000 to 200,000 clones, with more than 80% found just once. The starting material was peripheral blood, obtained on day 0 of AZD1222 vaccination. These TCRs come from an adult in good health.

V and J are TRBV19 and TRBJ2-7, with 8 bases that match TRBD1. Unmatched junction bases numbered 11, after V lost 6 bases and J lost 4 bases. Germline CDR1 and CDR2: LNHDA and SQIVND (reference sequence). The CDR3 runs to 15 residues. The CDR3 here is CASRGVDRDDYEQYF. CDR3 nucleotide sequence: TGTGCCAGTAGGGGGGTGGACAGGGATGATTACGAGCAGTACTTC.

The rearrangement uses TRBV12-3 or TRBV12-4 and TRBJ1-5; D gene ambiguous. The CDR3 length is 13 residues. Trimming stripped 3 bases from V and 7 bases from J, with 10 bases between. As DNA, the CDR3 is TGTGCCAGCAGTTTGGGTCCAGGCCAGCCCCAGCATTTT. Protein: CASSLGPGQPQHF.

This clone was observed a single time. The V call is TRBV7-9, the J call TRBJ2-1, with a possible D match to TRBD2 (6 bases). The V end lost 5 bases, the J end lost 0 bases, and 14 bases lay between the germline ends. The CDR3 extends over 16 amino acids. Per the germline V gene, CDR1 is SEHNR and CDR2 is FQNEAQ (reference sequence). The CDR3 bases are TGTGCCAGCAGCCGTAATAGCGGTCCCTCCTACAATGAGCAGTTCTTC. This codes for CASSRNSGPSYNEQFF.

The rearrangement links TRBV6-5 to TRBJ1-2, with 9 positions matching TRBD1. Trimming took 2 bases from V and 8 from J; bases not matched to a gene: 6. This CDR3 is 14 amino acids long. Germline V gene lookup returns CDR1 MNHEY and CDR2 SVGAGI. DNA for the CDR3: TGTGCCAGCAGTTACAAGAACAGGGGGCGAGGCTACACCTTC. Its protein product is CASSYKNRGRGYTF.

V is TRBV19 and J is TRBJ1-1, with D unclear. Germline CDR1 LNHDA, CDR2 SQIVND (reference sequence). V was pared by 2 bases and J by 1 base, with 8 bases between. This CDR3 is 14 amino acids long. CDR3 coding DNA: TGTGCCAGTAGTATAATTTGGGCGAACACTGAAGCTTTCTTT. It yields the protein CASSIIWANTEAFF.

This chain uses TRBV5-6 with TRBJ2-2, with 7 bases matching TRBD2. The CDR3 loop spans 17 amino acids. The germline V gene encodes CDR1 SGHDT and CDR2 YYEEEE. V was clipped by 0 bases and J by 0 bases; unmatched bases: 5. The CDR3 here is CASSLATGGSNTGELFF. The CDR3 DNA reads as TGTGCCAGCAGCTTGGCGACGGGAGGCTCGAACACCGGGGAGCTGTTTTTT.

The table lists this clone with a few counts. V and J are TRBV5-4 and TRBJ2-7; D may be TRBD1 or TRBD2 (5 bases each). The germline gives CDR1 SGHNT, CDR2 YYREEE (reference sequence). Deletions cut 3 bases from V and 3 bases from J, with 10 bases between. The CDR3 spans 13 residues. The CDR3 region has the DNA TGTGCCAGCAGCTCGGGACGTAGCTACGAGCAGTACTTC. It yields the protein CASSSGRSYEQYF.